These 3 T cell receptor beta chains share one sample of origin, sequenced in a study of T cell responses to AZD1222 COVID-19 vaccine. The method was immunoSEQ multiplex PCR; TCRdb's version includes in-frame clones alone and lacks a portion of them. The table records some 150,000 clones, 88% of them present only once. The sample in question was peripheral blood, obtained 28 days after the second AZD1222 dose. These receptor sequences come from an adult who received the AZD1222 COVID-19 vaccine.

The chain employs TRBV7-2 and TRBJ2-1; 16 nucleotides match TRBD2. Germline trimming cut 4 bases from V and 0 bases from J; bases unmatched to any gene: 6. This CDR3 contains 19 residues. CDR1 is SGHTA and CDR2 is FQGNSA in the germline V gene. CDR3 bases: TGTGCCAGCAGCTATGTAGGGACTAGCGGGGGGGACTCCTACAATGAGCAGTTCTTC. It yields the protein CASSYVGTSGGDSYNEQFF.

J is TRBJ2-1 and V is TRBV2; 8 nucleotides line up with TRBD2. V shed 7 bases and J 0 bases; nucleotides not matched to a gene: 5. The CDR3 runs 15 residues. Germline CDR1 is SNHLY and CDR2 is FYNNEI. The CDR3 region has the DNA TGTGCCAGCACCCTAGCGGGCAACTCCTACAATGAGCAGTTCTTC. Translated, it gives CASTLAGNSYNEQFF.

This clone came up once. The rearrangement joins TRBV2 to TRBJ2-3, with 8 bases matching TRBD2. The CDR3 is made up of 17 amino acids. CDR1 is SNHLY, CDR2 FYNNEI, per germline. The J segment lost 1 base and the V segment lost 6 bases, leaving 12 bases of the junction unmatched. The DNA of the CDR3 is TGTGCCAGCAGAGTGGGACTAGGGGGGTTGGGCACAGATACGCAGTATTTT. Protein sequence: CASRVGLGGLGTDTQYF.